This T cell receptor (beta chain) was retrieved from a study of Ad26.COV2.S vaccination and SARS-CoV-2 variants. Here immunoSEQ multiplex PCR was the method, and the copy in TCRdb shows in-frame clones only, minus some. Of hundreds of thousands of clones listed, around 90% were seen once; the top ten hold around 3.6%. Worth noting for this clone: Other nucleotide sequences in the sample specify the same CDR3.

The CDR3 is 14 residues long. CDR1 and CDR2 from the germline V gene are SGDLS and YYNGEE. The V end was cut by 2 bases, the J end by 2 bases, with 9 bases between. Treatment reported: approximately 18 received Ad26.COV2.S at low or high dose, single or two shots; 5 received placebo; per-sample allocation not given. Specimen acquisition occurred on day 63 following the initial vaccine or placebo injection. This clonotype was sampled from a person aged 18 to 65 who received the Ad26.COV2.S COVID-19 vaccine or a placebo. The chain combines TRBV9 with TRBJ2-3; no clear D gene. The sample here was peripheral blood, taken in a trial of Ad26.COV2.S vaccine versus placebo. For the CDR3, the DNA is TGTGCCAGCAGCGTTGGACGGTCCACAGATACGCAGTATTTT. It is translated as CASSVGRSTDTQYF.